These 26 T cell receptor beta chains share one sample of origin, sequenced in a study of T cells in severe cutaneous drug reactions. Bulk and single-cell libraries used iRepertoire multiplex PCR with TCR subtype-specific primers. TCRdb re-called the multiplex PCR reads and shows each CDR3 protein once, DNA omitted. This table lists fewer than 10,000 distinct CDR3 sequences. The patients sequenced had a carbamazepine-induced Stevens-Johnson syndrome or toxic epidermal necrolysis reaction. Input material: cells from a skin blister. These receptors were collected from a human donor with a severe cutaneous adverse drug reaction.

The chain couples TRBV4-3 to TRBJ2-1. The CDR3 contains 13 residues. Germline loops: CDR1 LGHNA, CDR2 YSLEER. The chain's CDR3 is CASSGRSYNEQFF.

This chain uses TRBV29-1 with TRBJ2-7; TCRdb gives TRBD2 as the D gene, but with no DNA this cannot be confirmed. This CDR3 is 14 amino acids long. Germline V lookup: CDR1 SQVTM, CDR2 ANQGSEA. This CDR3 is CSVEGEGESYEQYF.

The rearrangement joins TRBV11-2 to TRBJ1-2; the D gene TCRdb calls, TRBD1, cannot be checked with no DNA. The CDR3 spans 16 residues. Germline V CDR1 and CDR2: SGHAT, FQNNGV. The CDR3 reads CASSLTGTASNYGYTF.

The chain couples TRBV16 to TRBJ2-1. CDR3 length: 12 amino acids. Germline V CDR1 and CDR2: KGHSY, FQNENV. The CDR3 is CASSQVGIEQFF.

V usage is TRBV27 and J usage is TRBJ2-7; TCRdb indicates TRBD1, and absent DNA this call remains unverified. CDR3 size: 12 residues. From germline, CDR1 is MNHEY and CDR2 SMNVEV (reference sequence). The CDR3 here is CASKGDSYEQYF.

This clonotype counts as medium-sized by frequency. This rearrangement joins TRBV30 to TRBJ1-1; TCRdb lists TRBD1, though no DNA is available to test this call. Germline V gives CDR1 GTSNPN, CDR2 SVGIG (reference sequence). This CDR3 has 14 amino acids. CDR3 region: CAWRGPGPTNEAFF.

CDR3 protein: CASSNSWTNTEAFF. The chain is built from TRBV12-3 or TRBV12-4 and TRBJ1-1. CDR3 length: 14 amino acids.

The CDR3 is CASSPKGYYVAGEETQYF. The rearrangement links TRBV7-8 to TRBJ2-5; without DNA, the TCRdb call of TRBD2 cannot be checked. The CDR3 length is 18 residues. Germline-derived CDR1 and CDR2 are SGHVS and FQNEAQ.

The CDR3 spells CASSVGLEQFF. This chain uses TRBV9 with TRBJ2-1; checking the TCRdb D call of TRBD2 is not possible without DNA. The CDR3 length is 11 residues. Germline loops: CDR1 SGDLS, CDR2 YYNGEE.

The chain combines TRBV5-5 with TRBJ2-3. The CDR3 runs 11 residues. CDR1 and CDR2 (germline): SGHKS, YYEKEE (reference sequence). CDR3 region: CASSREDTQYF.

The chain couples TRBV15 to TRBJ2-3. This CDR3 has 14 amino acids. Germline loops: CDR1 LNHNV, CDR2 YYDKDF (reference sequence). CDR3 residues: CATSRGKGTDTQYF.

This chain connects TRBV10-3 to TRBJ2-7; TCRdb designates TRBD1, a call that cannot be tested without DNA. Germline V CDR1 and CDR2: ENHRY, SYGVKD. The CDR3 is 15 residues long. The CDR3 region is CAISEGQGISYEQYF.

CDR3 in amino acids: CASSETRGVAGYTF. V gene TRBV13 combines with J gene TRBJ1-2. The CDR3 contains 14 residues. Germline V gene sequence: CDR1 PRHDT, CDR2 FYEKMQ (reference sequence).

This rearrangement joins TRBV20-1 to TRBJ2-3. The CDR3 sequence is 11 residues long. From germline, CDR1 is DFQATT and CDR2 SNEGSKA (reference sequence). The CDR3 spells CSASTLDTQYF.

This rearrangement joins TRBV6-2 or TRBV6-3 to TRBJ2-5; the D call from TCRdb, TRBD1, cannot be confirmed without DNA. Germline-derived CDR1 and CDR2 are MNHEY and SVGEGT. The CDR3 runs 13 residues. CDR3 sequence: CASRTGGQETQYF.

The chain has TRBV19 and TRBJ1-1; the D gene TCRdb calls, TRBD1, cannot be checked with no DNA. CDR1 and CDR2 from the germline V gene are LNHDA and SQIVND (reference sequence). The CDR3 has 15 amino acids. The CDR3 here is CASSALGLEDTEAFF. Using reference TRBV19 and TRBJ1-1 for the parts outside the CDR3, the full variable domain is DGGITQSPKYLFRKEGQNVTLSCEQNLNHDAMYWYRQDPGQGLRLIYYSQIVNDFQKGDIAEGYSVSREKKESFPLTVTSAQKNPTAFYLCASSALGLEDTEAFFGQGTRLTVV.

The genes are TRBV10-2 and TRBJ2-1. The length of the CDR3 is 14 residues. Looked up from germline, CDR1 is WSHSY and CDR2 is SAAADI. The CDR3 sequence: CASSDLLEYNEQFF.

The rearrangement joins TRBV5-4 to TRBJ2-7; TCRdb lists TRBD2, though no DNA is available to test this call. There are 14 residues in the CDR3. Germline V lookup: CDR1 SGHNT, CDR2 YYREEE (reference sequence). CDR3 residues: CASSPSGSSYEQYF.

This chain connects TRBV28 to TRBJ1-5. CDR1 and CDR2 (germline): MDHEN, SYDVKM. The CDR3 totals 16 residues. This chain's CDR3 is CASSILGRGSNQPQHF.

The V call is TRBV4-3, the J call TRBJ2-7; the TCRdb D gene call, TRBD2, has no DNA to confirm it. Per germline, CDR1 LGHNA and CDR2 YSLEER. This CDR3 contains 13 residues. CDR3 sequence reads: CASSQGGAYEQYF.

The V call is TRBV27, the J call TRBJ2-7; TCRdb indicates TRBD1, and absent DNA this call remains unverified. The germline V gene encodes CDR1 MNHEY and CDR2 SMNVEV (reference sequence). This CDR3 spans 15 amino acids. CDR3 residues: CASSPYTRGPSEQYF.

This rearrangement joins TRBV29-1 to TRBJ2-7; the D call of TRBD1 rests on TCRdb alone, since no DNA is present to check it. Germline V gene sequence: CDR1 SQVTM, CDR2 ANQGSEA. The length of the CDR3 is 15 residues. This CDR3 reads CSVEGGQGRSYEQYF.

The rearrangement uses TRBV14 and TRBJ2-7; TCRdb gives TRBD2 as the D gene, but with no DNA this cannot be confirmed. Germline loops: CDR1 SGHDN, CDR2 FVKESK. The CDR3 spans 16 residues. CDR3 in amino acids: CASSQFITGEGDEQYF.

This chain links TRBV2 with TRBJ2-5. Germline V gives CDR1 SNHLY, CDR2 FYNNEI. The length of the CDR3 is 14 residues. CDR3 region: CASSLRQFQETQYF.

This clonotype counts as large by frequency. The rearrangement links TRBV6-5 to TRBJ2-1; there is no DNA to check the TCRdb D call of TRBD1. The CDR3 loop spans 19 amino acids. Germline V gene data show CDR1 as MNHEY and CDR2 as SVGAGI. CDR3 residues: CASSGTRDRWARADNEQFF.

The genes are TRBV6-2 or TRBV6-3 and TRBJ2-1; there is no DNA to check the TCRdb D call of TRBD2. CDR1 is MNHEY, CDR2 SVGEGT, per germline. The CDR3 consists of 14 residues. CDR3 in amino acids: CASSSSGRPNEQFF.